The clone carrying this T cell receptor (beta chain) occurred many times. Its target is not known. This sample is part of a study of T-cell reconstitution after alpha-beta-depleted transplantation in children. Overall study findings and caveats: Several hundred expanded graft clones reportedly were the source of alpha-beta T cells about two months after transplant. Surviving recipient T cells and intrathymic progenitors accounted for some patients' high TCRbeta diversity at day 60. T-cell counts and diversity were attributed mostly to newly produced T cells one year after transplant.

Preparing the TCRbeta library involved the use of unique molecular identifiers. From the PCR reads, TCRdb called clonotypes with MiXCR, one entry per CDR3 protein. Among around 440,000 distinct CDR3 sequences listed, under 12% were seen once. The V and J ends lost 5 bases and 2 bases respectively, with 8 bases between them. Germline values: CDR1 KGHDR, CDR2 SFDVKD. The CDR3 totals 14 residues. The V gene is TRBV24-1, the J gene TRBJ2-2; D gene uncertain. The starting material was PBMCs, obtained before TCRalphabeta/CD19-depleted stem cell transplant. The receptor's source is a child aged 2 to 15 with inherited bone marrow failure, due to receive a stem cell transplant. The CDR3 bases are TGTGCCACCAGTGGACTTTCCAACACCGGGGAGCTGTTTTTT. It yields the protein CATSGLSNTGELFF.